The T cell receptor (beta chain) described here comes from a study of cytomegalovirus exposure and HLA in healthy donors (dated by TCRdb to about 2017). About the investigation overall: According to an earlier analysis of 550 to 750 of the donors, some 180 million T cells yielded 90 million to 130 million unique TCR beta sequences and approximately 300 Gb of sequence data. HLA typing included class I and class II loci at four-digit resolution. To predict cytomegalovirus infection status, the study brought together high-throughput TCR immunosequencing, statistical association of individual TCRs with disease status, and machine learning. An early release covering just under 650 HLA-typed donors comprised approximately 290 gigabases of sequencing data and around 86 million unique TCR sequences. An earlier analysis of approximately 640 of the donors applied high-throughput TCR beta sequencing to assess whether each TCR beta V gene segment acted as functional or pseudogenic. Donor age, sex, ethnicity and CMV serostatus were compiled alongside the repertoire data. Among the roughly 400 genotyped donors, around 81% belonged to the genetic ancestry cluster associated with self-reported Caucasian donors. Rather than drawing on any new phenotypic data, the later analysis identified candidate immune exposures from TCR beta sequences and the way those sequences occurred across donors. Among several hundred genotyped donors of the cohort, an average of approximately 220,000 unique TCR beta nucleotide sequences was sequenced per donor, of which 15% to 20% were non-productive. Using immunosequencing, the study profiled T cell repertoires from fewer than 850 subjects and related those repertoires to cytomegalovirus serostatus. Every discovery cohort repertoire had been produced on one sequencing platform. A separate validation cohort of approximately 130 different subjects was used in addition to the approximately 700-subject first cohort. The number of donors typed differed by locus, with roughly 620-640 for A, B, C, DRB1 and DQB1, more than 500 for DQA1, 600 to 610 for DPA1, and approximately 470 for DPB1. Five DR-DQ haplotypes were handled as single units for association and clustering, since linkage in the cohort was strong. A later analysis re-analyzed previously published TCR beta repertoires from 650 to 800 donors and added high-resolution HLA genotyping to study TCR occurrence patterns. The aim of the study was to test whether cataloging public T cell receptors could identify signatures of past pathogen exposure. Genome-wide SNP genotypes for about 65% of the roughly 670 donors were used in a later genetic analysis, which treated that subset as a discovery cohort.

The CDR3 sequence holds 16 residues, the cysteine and phenylalanine included. Of all the DNA, just the CDR3 is kept, 48 bases in frame from base 1. Per the germline V gene (reference sequence), LNHDA is the CDR1 and SQIVND is the CDR2. V loses 7 bases of germline sequence and J loses 4 bases, and the interval between the two ends is 19 bases. The library was built by means of the immunoSEQ multiplex PCR assay. The multiplex PCR relied on a mix of 60 forward primers for TCR Vbeta segments and 13 reverse primers for TCR Jbeta segments. A multiplex PCR assay on genomic DNA amplified the CDR3 region of rearranged TCR beta genes. The amplified TCR beta libraries were sequenced on the Illumina HiSeq System as 87-base-pair reads. The authors' pipeline ran thus. A later analysis tallied roughly 80 million unique TCR beta chains across the 666 repertoires, and around 10 million of those chains were shared by two or more donors. To remove PCR and sequencing errors, raw reads were error-corrected and collapsed into unique sequences using a nearest-neighbor algorithm that merged closely related sequences. Alignment of CDR3 sequences to IMGT reference sequences was used to assign V, D and J gene segments. For a sequence to be retained, a match of at least six nucleotides to both a V gene segment and a J gene segment was required. A rearrangement was called productive if the CDR3 had no stop codons and remained in frame with V and J, and every other rearrangement was called non-productive. Following IMGT convention, CDR3 was defined as the stretch from the second conserved V-encoded cysteine up to the conserved J-encoded phenylalanine. The earlier analysis of 500 to 750 of the donors excluded any sequence lacking an unambiguous match to a single V gene segment. An earlier analysis of about 600 of the donors called V segments functional above 56.7% productive rearrangements and segregating when the between-donor standard deviation exceeded 5%. A statistical classification framework was built to diagnose cytomegalovirus status from the catalog of TCR beta chain sequences. In a later analysis, V and J genes were assigned by comparing TCR nucleotide sequences against IMGT/GENE-DB human TR gene sequences. In a later analysis, CDR3 sequences and most-parsimonious VDJ recombination scenarios were assigned using the TCRdist pipeline. In a later analysis, each TCR beta chain was defined by its CDR3 amino acid sequence together with its V-gene family, and reads lacking a unique V-gene family were excluded. A later analysis removed 592 highly shared, low-generation-probability nucleotide sequences to deal with suspected cross-contamination and a sequencing artifact. In a later analysis, a clonal expansion index for each public chain was calculated from normalized within-repertoire ranks of inferred template counts. In a later analysis, generation probabilities were computed using a VDJ recombination model fitted to out-of-frame rearrangements, and the results were checked against IGoR. Hypergeometric tests were used in a later analysis to score TCR-TCR, TCR-HLA and TCR-CMV co-occurrence, with a repertoire-size bias correction applied to the TCR pairs. In a later analysis, false discovery rates were estimated by permuting HLA or CMV assignments 20 times. In a later analysis, co-occurring TCRs were grouped with DBSCAN, and TCRdist sequence similarity was added when clustering was performed within HLA-allele-positive subsets. For co-occurrence clustering, repertoires with fewer than 30,000 or more than 120,000 public chains were excluded, along with four to six repertoires with anomalous nucleotide sharing. Imported from immuneACCESS, the table was reduced by TCRdb to in-frame sequences with V and J called. These copies leave out some clones; in studies compared against another copy, an unresolved V gene accounts for under half, and the cause of the remainder is not known. The V and J calls and the clone size are those of that table, but D and trimming were determined from the DNA. Across this sample there are about 170,000 clones, with 75% to 90% seen only once. Jointly, the top ten make up about 2.5% of the sample.

In regard to this clone: Its target antigen remains unknown. No base qualities exist here, and no much larger clone lies one base off it.

The cohort comprised more than 550 healthy bone marrow donors. All cohort members were sampled while nominally healthy, although unrecorded immune exposures were likely present. The donor was CMV seronegative and belonged to the group of 350 to 400 seronegative cohort members. Every donor gave a peripheral blood sample, and the peripheral blood mononuclear cells from that sample were used for TCR beta sequencing. Genomic DNA was extracted from the blood cell samples with the Qiagen DNeasy Blood Extraction Kit. Study-wide conclusions, independent of this receptor: Most CMV-associated TCR beta chains appeared to be HLA-restricted in a later analysis, and the HLA associations seemed to be driven largely by CMV exposure. Broadly in line with IMGT annotations, most TCR beta V segments showed up in productive rearrangements about 90% or about 30% of the time in an earlier analysis of several hundred of the donors. A group of highly shared sequence variants was considered likely to be a technical artifact of the sequencing pipeline. Presence/absence analyses assumed roughly uniform sequencing depth across donors, an assumption that may not hold. Because HLA typing was unavailable for some donors at each locus, only the typed subset was used in association tests. A later analysis reported that several top co-occurrence clusters appeared linked to parvovirus B19, influenza, CMV and Epstein-Barr virus. In a later genetic analysis, fewer N-insertions in productive TCRs were reported among donors in an Asian-associated ancestry cluster than the approximately 670-donor mean. A further reported finding was that TCR beta sequences accurately predicted the HLA-A and HLA-B alleles for most subjects in the first cohort. While some public TCRs were present in many individuals, most TCR sequences turned up only very rarely across donors. In the study, approximately 160 TCR beta chains were listed as associated with cytomegalovirus. In vitro tests confirmed that a few of the cytomegalovirus-associated TCR beta chains recognize cytomegalovirus antigens. A later analysis found that TCR association rates varied across HLA loci, with DRB1 alleles showing the most associated TCRs and HLA-C alleles the fewest. A later genetic analysis associated a missense DCLRE1C variant with V-gene and J-gene trimming of TCR beta chains, and an independent cohort replicated the association. According to the authors, the approach could potentially be generalized to other disease states and immunological phenotypes. Only TCR beta chains were sequenced in this cohort, and the absence of alpha or paired-chain data limited detectable features. Linkage disequilibrium might explain the correlated functional status among segregating V segments, but an unknown experimental factor could not be excluded. A later analysis found that HLA-associated TCR beta chains were more clonally expanded and had lower generation probabilities than equally common non-associated chains. When HLA alleles, especially DR and DQ, strongly co-occurred, attributing TCR associations to individual alleles was difficult. Some IMGT-functional V segments, including TRBV6-2 and TRBV6-3, could not be told apart with the 87-base-pair reads, so those segments were excluded. Because counts were too low, around 18 rarely observed V segments, including chromosome 9 orphons, were left out of the earlier analysis of some 640 of the donors. CMV serostatus was the only immune exposure information available for the cohort. A later analysis associated approximately 17,000 TCR beta sequences with specific HLA alleles at a false discovery rate of 0.05. The classifier was reported to diagnose cytomegalovirus status with high specificity and sensitivity in both the original and validation cohorts.

The chain joins TRBV19 to TRBJ1-4; the D gene is possibly TRBD1, with 5 bases matching. The TCR comes from a male donor in good health and CMV-seronegative. Sequencing was carried out using PBMCs. Here the CDR3 is given as CASTRQHPNLNEKLFF. The nucleotide sequence reads TGTGCCAGTACCCGACAGCACCCTAACCTTAATGAAAAACTGTTTTTT. Reference TRBV19 and TRBJ1-4 proteins supply the regions before and after the CDR3; the full variable domain is: DGGITQSPKYLFRKEGQNVTLSCEQNLNHDAMYWYRQDPGQGLRLIYYSQIVNDFQKGDIAEGYSVSREKKESFPLTVTSAQKNPTAFYLCASTRQHPNLNEKLFFGSGTQLSVL.